The clone carrying this T cell receptor beta chain was counted a few times. The antigen is undetermined. The data were produced by immunoSEQ multiplex PCR, yet TCRdb's version contains in-frame clones alone and is incomplete. Of around 120,000 clones listed, roughly 87% are singletons. This sample was taken from a study of T cell responses to AZD1222 COVID-19 vaccine. Study information: Samples with a second dose at about 4 or about 12 weeks were pooled together.

V shed 0 bases and J shed 2 bases, with 14 bases lying between them. This CDR3 is 15 amino acids long. Germline V CDR1 and CDR2: GTSNPN, SVGIG (reference sequence). Study-level findings and limits: Repertoire sampling occurred only after the peak T cell response. White British ancestry dominated among donors, who included more females, and clonal diversity was possibly underestimated.

Sequencing was performed on peripheral blood, taken on day 0 of AZD1222 vaccination. This sequence originates from an adult in good health. The chain recombines TRBV30 with TRBJ2-7; D is unclear. CDR3 sequence (DNA): TGTGCCTGGAGTGTACGTAAGGGCCCTACCTACGAGCAGTACTTC. It specifies CAWSVRKGPTYEQYF.